Presented here are 9 T cell receptor beta chains from one specimen sequenced in a study of Graves' ophthalmopathy and Graves' hyperthyroidism. RNA served as the template for amplifying TCR beta CDR3 regions. First-round RT-PCR employed HTBI primers, with a second-round multiplex PCR after it. TCRdb called the multiplex PCR reads again in MiXCR, with one record for every CDR3 protein. The top ten hold roughly 7.4% of the sample, which has hundreds of thousands of distinct CDR3 sequences, 22% seen once. Material for sequencing was peripheral blood. Every receptor here comes from a woman aged 18-30 years with stable Graves' hyperthyroidism. Some clones in this sample may be carry-over from other donors' samples.

At least ten counts were recorded for this clonotype. CDR3 nucleotide sequence: TGTGCCAGCAGACGGGTCGCAGCGTCCCAGTACTTC. It yields the protein CASRRVAASQYF. The V and J genes are TRBV2 and TRBJ2-5; D gene ambiguous. Germline lookup yields CDR1 SNHLY and CDR2 FYNNEI. Trimming removed 6 bases at V and 9 bases at J, with 14 bases between. CDR3 size: 12 residues.

The chain carries TRBV4-1 and TRBJ2-5; TRBD1 or TRBD2 may be the D gene (5 bases each). This CDR3 is 14 amino acids long. CDR1 is MGHRA and CDR2 is YSYEKL in the germline V gene. The ends were cut back, 3 bases at V and 5 bases at J, with 13 bases in the middle. CDR3 in DNA: TGCGCCAGCAGCCAGGGAATATGGGGGGAGACCCAGTACTTC. Protein product: CASSQGIWGETQYF.

The chain recombines TRBV4-2 with TRBJ1-5; D not certain. Trimming removed 0 bases from V and 1 base from J, with 10 bases in between. Germline CDR1 reads LGHNA; CDR2 reads YNFKEQ. This CDR3 is 16 amino acids long. CDR3 amino acids: CASSQEAGRSNQPQHF. The DNA of the CDR3 is TGTGCCAGCAGCCAAGAAGCTGGGAGGAGCAATCAGCCCCAGCATTTT.

This chain joins TRBV20-1 and TRBJ1-5; D remains ambiguous. CDR1 DFQATT and CDR2 SNEGSKA come from the germline V gene (reference sequence). The CDR3 consists of 15 residues. The V end was cut by 1 base, the J end by 1 base, with 11 bases between. This CDR3 reads CSARVLSGSNQPQHF. CDR3 sequence (DNA): TGCAGTGCTAGAGTCCTGTCGGGGAGCAATCAGCCCCAGCATTTT.

The sample holds one count of this clonotype. A much larger clone lies a single base off, so this may be a read error. Given the absence of the conserved phenylalanine or tryptophan at the CDR3 end, a read error is likely. The CDR3 loop is CASSEQGMFRQGRTGELFY. CDR3 coding DNA: TGTGCCAGCAGTGAACAGGGCATGTTTAGACAGGGTAGAACCGGGGAGCTGTTTTAT. The chain is built from TRBV6-1 and TRBJ2-2; 7 bases align to TRBD1. Trimming took 2 bases from V and 5 from J; bases not matched to a gene: 17. CDR3 length: 19 residues. Germline CDR1 reads MNHNS; CDR2 reads SASEGT.

This clonotype came up a few times. V usage is TRBV6-5 and J usage is TRBJ1-1; possibly TRBD1 for D (6 bases). V shed 2 bases and J shed 1 base, with 8 bases lying between them. Germline V lookup: CDR1 MNHEY, CDR2 SVGAGI. This CDR3 region has 14 residues. The CDR3 region is CASSYEGENTEAFF. The CDR3 region has the DNA TGTGCCAGCAGTTACGAGGGGGAGAACACTGAAGCTTTCTTT.

The genes are TRBV20-1 and TRBJ1-1; TRBD1 agrees at 7 bases. This CDR3 has 14 residues. The V gene's germline CDR1 is DFQATT and CDR2 SNEGSKA (reference sequence). V lost 4 bases and J lost 0; bases outside the gene matches: 5. For the CDR3, the DNA is TGCAGTGCTACGAAGGGACAGTTGAACACTGAAGCTTTCTTT. Translating gives CSATKGQLNTEAFF.

The chain has TRBV28 and TRBJ2-7; TRBD1 matches 7 bases. Germline V lookup: CDR1 MDHEN, CDR2 SYDVKM. With V trimmed by 6 bases and J by 7 bases, 6 bases remained unmatched. The CDR3 totals 12 residues. CDR3 loop: CASRTGLREQYF. In nucleotides, the CDR3 is TGTGCCAGCAGGACAGGGCTTCGGGAGCAGTACTTC.

There are many counts of this clonotype. The chain employs TRBV6-5 and TRBJ2-4; 16 positions match TRBD2. Germline values: CDR1 MNHEY, CDR2 SVGAGI. The length of the CDR3 is 17 residues. Trimming cost V 2 bases and J 4 bases; bases outside gene matches: 2. This CDR3 is CASSYEGLAGGKNIQYF. Written as DNA, the CDR3 is TGTGCCAGCAGTTACGAGGGACTAGCGGGGGGGAAAAACATTCAGTACTTC.